This T cell receptor (beta chain) was sequenced for a study of control samples from healthy donors and cancer patients. Repertoires were generated with immunoSEQ multiplex PCR, while TCRdb's copy carries only in-frame clones and drops some. The sample yields around 180,000 clones, almost 90% seen once. The count of this clone is one. V lost 0 bases, J lost 5 bases, and 4 bases stayed unmatched. The V gene's germline CDR1 is SGDLS and CDR2 YYNGEE. There are 15 residues in the CDR3. The source material was blood. The gene calls are TRBV9 and TRBJ2-1; 8 bases match TRBD2. The TCR sequence derives from a woman in her 30s in good health. CDR3 loop: CASSVGRGGHNEQFF. The CDR3 DNA is TGTGCCAGCAGCGTAGGTCGGGGGGGCCACAATGAGCAGTTCTTC.